Presented here are 27 T cell receptor beta chains from one specimen sequenced in a study of blood T cell repertoires in COVID-19. The data were produced by immunoSEQ multiplex PCR, yet TCRdb's version contains in-frame clones alone and is incomplete. The table includes 210,000 or so clones, 83% detected once. The material sequenced was PBMCs or T cells enriched from blood (not recorded which). These receptor sequences come from a woman in her 50s who had been exposed to COVID-19.

The V and J genes are TRBV19 and TRBJ1-6; D is undetermined. The CDR3 runs to 15 residues. The V end was cut by 7 bases, the J end by 7 bases, with 17 bases between. Germline V gene sequence: CDR1 LNHDA, CDR2 SQIVND (reference sequence). CDR3 sequence (DNA): TGTGCCAGTACTCTCCGGAGGGCGGGGAATTCACCCCTCCACTTT. This codes for CASTLRRAGNSPLHF.

This rearrangement joins TRBV6-4 to TRBJ2-1; 12 bases map to TRBD2. The V segment lost 5 bases and the J segment 8 bases; nucleotides outside the gene matches: 7. Germline lookup yields CDR1 MRHNA and CDR2 SNTAGT. This CDR3 contains 15 residues. The CDR3 DNA reads as TGTGCCAGCAGTCCTAGCGGGGGGGCCGTAGATGAGCAGTTCTTC. Its protein product is CASSPSGGAVDEQFF.

The rearrangement links TRBV7-2 to TRBJ2-5, with D maybe TRBD2 (5 bases). CDR1 SGHTA and CDR2 FQGNSA come from the germline V gene. This CDR3 comprises 14 residues. Trimming removed 1 base at V and 7 bases at J, with 13 bases between. The CDR3 nucleotides read TGTGCCAGCAGCTTAGACGGGATTTCGGGGACCCAGTACTTC. It is translated as CASSLDGISGTQYF.

The chain couples TRBV24-1 to TRBJ2-1; D uncertain. The V end lost 5 bases, the J end lost 5 bases, and 3 bases lay between the germline ends. Looked up from germline, CDR1 is KGHDR and CDR2 is SFDVKD. The CDR3 length is 11 residues. In DNA form, the CDR3 reads TGTGCCACCAGTGGCGACAATGAGCAGTTCTTC. It is translated as CATSGDNEQFF.

This clone came up a few times. This rearrangement joins TRBV7-9 to TRBJ2-5, with D possibly matching TRBD1 (5 bases). Germline CDR1 and CDR2: SEHNR and FQNEAQ (reference sequence). CDR3 length equals 16 residues. Between the trimmed V and J ends, which lost 5 bases and 2 bases, there was a span of 18 bases. The CDR3, as DNA: TGTGCCAGCAGCATCAGGGCGATGACGATACAAGAGACCCAGTACTTC. Translating it yields CASSIRAMTIQETQYF.

The chain combines TRBV24-1 with TRBJ2-1; TRBD1 agrees at 8 bases. V shed 9 bases and J 15 bases; nucleotides not matched to a gene: 9. Germline V gives CDR1 KGHDR, CDR2 SFDVKD. The CDR3 has 11 amino acids. The CDR3 protein is CATSGGGQVFF. For the CDR3, the DNA is TGTGCCACCTCAGGAGGGGGACAGGTGTTCTTC.

The chain joins TRBV10-3 to TRBJ1-5, with 7 bases aligning to TRBD1. J lost 3 bases, V lost 1 base, and 3 bases had no gene match. The length of the CDR3 is 15 residues. CDR1 is ENHRY and CDR2 is SYGVKD in the germline V gene. The CDR3 spells CAISEYRGNNQPQHF. In nucleotides, the CDR3 is TGTGCCATCAGTGAGTACAGGGGAAACAATCAGCCCCAGCATTTT.

The chain recombines TRBV6-5 with TRBJ1-1; D is possibly TRBD1 (5 bases). V lost 2 bases and J lost 1, with 14 bases in between. This CDR3 is built from 16 residues. Germline lookup yields CDR1 MNHEY and CDR2 SVGAGI. The CDR3 sequence is CASSYGAEQGNTEAFF. The DNA of the CDR3 is TGTGCCAGCAGTTACGGGGCAGAGCAGGGGAACACTGAAGCTTTCTTT.

The chain joins TRBV2 to TRBJ2-2, with 7 bases matching TRBD2. The V segment lost 0 bases and the J segment 5 bases; nucleotides outside the gene matches: 3. Germline V gives CDR1 SNHLY, CDR2 FYNNEI. This CDR3 contains 15 residues. Written as DNA, the CDR3 is TGTGCCAGCAGTGAAGCAGGGAGGGAGACCGGGGAGCTGTTTTTT. It specifies CASSEAGRETGELFF.

The rearrangement joins TRBV7-2 to TRBJ2-4, with TRBD1 matching 10 bases. Trimming at V came to 5 bases and at J to 4 bases, leaving 8 bases not matched to a gene. The germline CDR1 and CDR2 sequences are SGHTA and FQGNSA. The length of the CDR3 is 16 residues. The CDR3 region has the DNA TGTGCCAGCAGCGTTGCCGGGACAGGGGCAAAAAACATTCAGTACTTC. Its translation: CASSVAGTGAKNIQYF. The full variable domain, its missing parts supplied by reference TRBV7-2 and TRBJ2-4, is GAGVSQSPSNKVTEKGKDVELRCDPISGHTALYWYRQSLGQGLEFLIYFQGNSAPDKSGLPSDRFSAERTGGSVSTLTIQRTQQEDSAVYLCASSVAGTGAKNIQYFGAGTRLSVL.

This sequence joins TRBV19 and TRBJ2-2, with 11 bases identical to TRBD1. Germline CDR1 LNHDA, CDR2 SQIVND (reference sequence). This CDR3 contains 17 residues. V was pared by 4 bases and J by 5 bases, with 9 bases of the junction left unmatched. The CDR3 loop is CASSTLTGQGATGELFF. The CDR3 region has the DNA TGTGCCAGTAGTACTCTAACAGGACAGGGGGCAACCGGGGAGCTGTTTTTT.

The CDR3 bases are TGTGCCAGCAGTATATCAGGGGGCACTGAAGCTTTCTTT. Translated, it gives CASSISGGTEAFF. This rearrangement joins TRBV12-3 or TRBV12-4 to TRBJ1-1; 7 bases fit TRBD1. The CDR3 consists of 13 residues. V lost 5 bases and J lost 4; bases outside the gene matches: 4.

The chain joins TRBV5-1 to TRBJ2-3; possibly TRBD2 for D (6 bases). With 0 bases removed from V and 3 bases from J, the gap between germline ends came to 8 bases. The germline V gene has CDR1 SGHRS and CDR2 YFSETQ. There are 14 residues in the CDR3. The CDR3 spells CASSLGGRTDTQYF. Written as DNA, the CDR3 is TGCGCCAGCAGCTTGGGTGGGAGGACAGATACGCAGTATTTT. The variable domain in full, with the rest retrieved from reference TRBV5-1 and TRBJ2-3, is KAGVTQTPRYLIKTRGQQVTLSCSPISGHRSVSWYQQTPGQGLQFLFEYFSETQRNKGNFPGRFSGRQFSNSRSEMNVSTLELGDSALYLCASSLGGRTDTQYFGPGTRLTVL.

The chain links TRBV7-2 to TRBJ1-1; D is ambiguous. The germline V and J ends were trimmed by 4 bases and 4 bases, with 13 bases remaining between them. Germline-derived CDR1 and CDR2 are SGHTA and FQGNSA. The CDR3 is 14 residues long. DNA of the CDR3: TGTGCCAGCAGCTCCCTCGGAGGTTCCACTGAAGCTTTCTTT. Its translation is CASSSLGGSTEAFF.

The gene calls are TRBV29-1 and TRBJ2-3; tentatively, D is TRBD1 (5 bases). The CDR3 has 12 residues. Germline V gene sequence: CDR1 SQVTM, CDR2 ANQGSEA. V was clipped by 4 bases and J by 6 bases, with 11 bases between them. The CDR3 reads CSVGQLEDTQYF. For the CDR3, the DNA is TGCAGCGTTGGACAGCTGGAGGATACGCAGTATTTT.

The chain couples TRBV28 to TRBJ2-1; tentatively, D is TRBD1 (6 bases). This CDR3 contains 17 residues. Trimming took 6 bases from V and 6 from J, leaving 24 bases between them. Germline CDR1 is MDHEN and CDR2 is SYDVKM. CDR3 amino acids: CASSYPLTGWPTNEQFF. The CDR3 nucleotides read TGTGCCAGCAGCTACCCCCTTACAGGGTGGCCGACCAATGAGCAGTTCTTC. The whole variable domain, filled in from reference TRBV28 and TRBJ2-1, reads DVKVTQSSRYLVKRTGEKVFLECVQDMDHENMFWYRQDPGLGLRLIYFSYDVKMKEKGDIPEGYSVSREKKERFSLILESASTNQTSMYLCASSYPLTGWPTNEQFFGPGTRLTVL.

This chain connects TRBV2 to TRBJ2-5, with D perhaps matching TRBD1 (6 bases). Germline V gene lookup returns CDR1 SNHLY and CDR2 FYNNEI. Trimming removed 6 bases at V and 1 base at J, with 9 bases between. CDR3 length equals 13 residues. This CDR3 is CASRKGGQETQYF. CDR3 coding DNA: TGTGCCAGCAGAAAAGGGGGCCAAGAGACCCAGTACTTC.

J is TRBJ2-3 and V is TRBV7-9; D may be TRBD2 (6 bases). V was trimmed by 11 bases and J by 2 bases, leaving 14 bases between them. This CDR3 contains 13 residues. Germline V gene sequence: CDR1 SEHNR, CDR2 FQNEAQ (reference sequence). CDR3 loop: CAGLGGDTDTQYF. CDR3 nucleotide sequence: TGTGCCGGCTTAGGCGGGGACACAGATACGCAGTATTTT.

This rearrangement joins TRBV28 to TRBJ1-6; the match to TRBD1 covers 7 bases. J lost 6 bases, V lost 2 bases, and 4 bases had no gene match. The CDR3 extends over 15 amino acids. Germline CDR1 is MDHEN and CDR2 is SYDVKM. The CDR3 is CASSLRGQFNSPLHF. CDR3 DNA: TGTGCCAGCAGTTTAAGGGGACAGTTTAATTCACCCCTCCACTTT.

The chain has TRBV7-2 and TRBJ2-3, with TRBD2 matching over 9 bases. The CDR3 has 15 amino acids. The J segment lost 4 bases and the V segment lost 4 bases, leaving 6 bases of the junction unmatched. Per the germline V gene, CDR1 is SGHTA and CDR2 is FQGNSA. The CDR3 nucleotides are TGTGCCAGCAGCTCGCGGGGGGGCCCAGCAGATACGCAGTATTTT. Its translation is CASSSRGGPADTQYF.

J is TRBJ2-1 and V is TRBV3-1 (or the pseudogene TRBV3-2), with D perhaps TRBD2 (7 bases). Per the germline V gene, CDR1 is LGHDT and CDR2 is YNNKEL (reference sequence). V was clipped by 8 bases and J by 7 bases, with 18 bases between them. The CDR3 covers 14 residues. CDR3 loop: CASPSGGGLNEQFF. CDR3 nucleotides: TGTGCCAGCCCTTCTGGGGGGGGCCTGAATGAGCAGTTCTTC.

The chain is built from TRBV19 and TRBJ1-1, with TRBD1 identical over 7 bases. This CDR3 has 12 amino acids. Germline CDR1 LNHDA, CDR2 SQIVND (reference sequence). The ends lost 6 bases at V and 11 bases at J; junction bases unmatched: 9. The CDR3 here is CASSTGERGAFF. For the CDR3, the DNA is TGTGCCAGTAGCACAGGGGAAAGGGGTGCTTTCTTT.

The chain joins TRBV10-3 to TRBJ1-3, with TRBD1 identical over 10 bases. J lost 4 bases, V lost 2 bases, and 8 bases had no gene match. CDR1 is ENHRY and CDR2 is SYGVKD in the germline V gene. CDR3 length equals 17 residues. CDR3 DNA sequence: TGTGCCATCAGTGAGGGTACCGGGACAGGGGAAGGAAACACCATATATTTT. Translating it yields CAISEGTGTGEGNTIYF.

Details on this clone: A single base separates this from a much larger clone, so it may be a read error. This CDR3 is also generated by other DNA sequences in the sample. The rearrangement joins TRBV5-1 to TRBJ2-3, with 8 bases aligning to TRBD1. This CDR3 is 14 amino acids long. Germline values: CDR1 SGHRS, CDR2 YFSETQ. The junction had 3 bases not matched to a gene; V was cut back by 3 bases and J by 3 bases. The CDR3 region is CASSSGQGTDTQYF. CDR3 nucleotide sequence: TGCGCCAGCAGCTCCGGACAGGGTACAGATACGCAGTATTTT.

The genes are TRBV7-6 and TRBJ2-1; TRBD2 aligns across 8 bases. The CDR3 loop spans 17 amino acids. CDR1 SGHVS and CDR2 FNYEAQ come from the germline V gene. V lost 4 bases, J lost 7 bases, and 15 bases stayed unmatched. In nucleotides, the CDR3 is TGTGCCAGCAGCTCCCGCCCAGCGGGGGCCCTATTAAATGAGCAGTTCTTC. Translated: CASSSRPAGALLNEQFF.

The J gene is TRBJ1-4, the V gene TRBV7-6; 8 nucleotides match TRBD1. With 5 bases clipped from V and 8 bases from J, the junction kept 7 bases outside the gene matches. Germline assignment: CDR1 SGHVS and CDR2 FNYEAQ. This CDR3 has 14 residues. The CDR3 loop is CASSRTGQGEKLFF. DNA of the CDR3: TGTGCCAGCAGCAGGACAGGGCAGGGAGAAAAACTGTTTTTT.

The gene calls are TRBV7-2 and TRBJ2-5; D uncertain. CDR1 is SGHTA and CDR2 is FQGNSA in the germline V gene. Trimming took 2 bases from V and 1 from J, leaving 11 bases between them. This CDR3 is built from 15 residues. The CDR3: CASSLKQLSQETQYF. For the CDR3, the DNA is TGTGCCAGCAGCTTAAAACAGCTAAGCCAAGAGACCCAGTACTTC. The full variable domain, with the rest looked up from reference TRBV7-2 and TRBJ2-5, is GAGVSQSPSNKVTEKGKDVELRCDPISGHTALYWYRQSLGQGLEFLIYFQGNSAPDKSGLPSDRFSAERTGGSVSTLTIQRTQQEDSAVYLCASSLKQLSQETQYFGPGTRLLVL.